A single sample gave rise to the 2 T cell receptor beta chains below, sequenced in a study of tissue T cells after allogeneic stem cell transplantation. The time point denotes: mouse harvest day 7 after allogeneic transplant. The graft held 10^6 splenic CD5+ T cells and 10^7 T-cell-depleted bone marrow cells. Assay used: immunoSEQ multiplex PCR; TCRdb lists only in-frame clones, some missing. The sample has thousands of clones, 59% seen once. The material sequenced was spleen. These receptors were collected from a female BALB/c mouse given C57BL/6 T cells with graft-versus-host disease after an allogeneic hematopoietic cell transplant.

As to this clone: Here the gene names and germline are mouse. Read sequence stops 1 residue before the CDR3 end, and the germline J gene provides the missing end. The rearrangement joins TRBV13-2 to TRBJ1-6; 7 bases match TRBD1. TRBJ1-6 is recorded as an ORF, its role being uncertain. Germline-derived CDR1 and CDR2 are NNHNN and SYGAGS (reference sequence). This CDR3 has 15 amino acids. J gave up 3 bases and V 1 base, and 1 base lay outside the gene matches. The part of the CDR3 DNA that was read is TGTGCCAGCGGTGATACAGGGGTCTATAATTCGCCCCTCTAC. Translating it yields CASGDTGVYNSPLY. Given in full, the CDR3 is CASGDTGVYNSPLYF.

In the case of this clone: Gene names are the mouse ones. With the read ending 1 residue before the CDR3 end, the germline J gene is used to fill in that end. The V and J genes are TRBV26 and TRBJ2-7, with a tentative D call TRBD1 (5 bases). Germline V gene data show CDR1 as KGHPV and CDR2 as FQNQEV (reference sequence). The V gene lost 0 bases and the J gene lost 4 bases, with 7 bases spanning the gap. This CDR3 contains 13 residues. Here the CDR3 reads CASSLSRQYEQYF. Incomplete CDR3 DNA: TGTGCCAGCAGTCTGTCGAGACAGTATGAACAGTAC.